This TCR beta chain was recorded in a study of blood T cell repertoires in COVID-19. Enrollees, about 18 to 89 years old, lived in 24 US areas. Donors were grouped by their self-reported clinical history. The assay was immunoSEQ multiplex PCR, and TCRdb's table has in-frame clones only and misses some. The sample carries fewer than 250,000 clones, 80% to 90% recorded once. Per germline, CDR1 LGHDT and CDR2 YNNKEL (reference sequence). Trimming cost V 1 base and J 3 bases, with 4 bases left between them. This CDR3 has 13 residues. V and J are TRBV3-1 (or the pseudogene TRBV3-2) and TRBJ1-5; D gene uncertain. This clonotype was sampled from a woman in her thirties or forties with acute COVID-19. Sequencing was done on a sample of PBMCs or T cells enriched from blood (not recorded which). The CDR3: CASSQGVNQPQHF. Written as DNA, the CDR3 is TGTGCCAGCAGCCAAGGCGTCAATCAGCCCCAGCATTTT.